This T cell receptor (beta chain) was sequenced for a study of T cell changes during pregnancy in multiple sclerosis. Germline loops: CDR1 SGDLS, CDR2 YYNGEE. With V trimmed by 4 bases and J by 7 bases, 8 bases remained unmatched. The CDR3 has 16 amino acids. Data came from immunoSEQ multiplex PCR; TCRdb stores just in-frame clones and leaves some out. The sample includes 29,000 or so clones, around nine tenths of them seen just once. This clonotype was sampled from a female donor with multiple sclerosis, enrolled in a pregnancy study. The rearrangement links TRBV9 to TRBJ2-5; the match to TRBD2 covers 15 bases. The source was CD4+ T cells from peripheral blood mononuclear cells, collected in the first trimester of pregnancy. Here the CDR3 DNA reads TGTGCCAGCAGCCCTGGGACTAGCGGGGGGTCGAGGACCCAGTACTTC. This sequence encodes CASSPGTSGGSRTQYF.